The source of this T cell receptor beta chain is a study of cytomegalovirus exposure and HLA in healthy donors (dated by TCRdb to about 2017). With regard to the full study: In an earlier analysis of roughly 590 of the donors, less than 350 Gb of sequence data and 90 million to 120 million unique TCR beta sequences from about 180 million T cells were reported. An early release covering roughly 640 HLA-typed donors comprised about 300 gigabases of sequencing data and roughly 86 million unique TCR sequences. Among the roughly 400 genotyped donors, 81% belonged to the genetic ancestry cluster associated with self-reported Caucasian donors. The study aimed to test whether signatures of past pathogen exposure could be identified by cataloging public T cell receptors. The T cell repertoires of 700 or so subjects were profiled by immunosequencing and related to cytomegalovirus serostatus. A separate validation cohort of some 130 different subjects was used in addition to the roughly 670-subject first cohort. The study combined high-throughput TCR immunosequencing, statistical association of individual TCRs with disease status, and machine learning to predict cytomegalovirus infection status. To study patterns of TCR occurrence, a later analysis re-analyzed previously published TCR beta repertoires from 600 to 750 donors and added high-resolution HLA genotyping. Rather than using new phenotypic data, the later analysis identified candidate immune exposures from TCR beta sequences and from how often those sequences occurred across donors. In an earlier analysis of more than 550 of the donors, high-throughput TCR beta sequencing was used to judge whether each TCR beta V gene segment behaved as functional or pseudogenic. Donor age, sex, ethnicity and CMV serostatus were compiled alongside the repertoire data. In a later genetic analysis, genome-wide SNP genotypes for 398 of the 666 donors were used, and that subset was treated as a discovery cohort. All discovery cohort repertoires had been generated on a single sequencing platform. HLA typing included class I and class II loci at four-digit resolution. The number of typed donors differed by locus: 629-630 for A, B, C, DRB1 and DQB1; 500 to 550 for DQA1; 606 for DPA1; and around 450 for DPB1. A handful of DR-DQ haplotypes were handled as single units for association and clustering because linkage in the cohort was strong. On average, over 200,000 unique TCR beta nucleotide sequences were sequenced per donor among 350 to 400 genotyped donors of the cohort, with roughly 19% of those sequences being non-productive. Study-level results and caveats: A total of about 180 TCR beta chains were listed by the study as associated with cytomegalovirus. In a later analysis, most CMV-associated TCR beta chains were found to appear HLA-restricted, with HLA associations seemingly driven largely by CMV exposure. The earlier analysis of fewer than 750 of the donors excluded seventeen rarely observed V segments, including chromosome 9 orphons, because counts were too low. V-gene and J-gene trimming of TCR beta chains was associated with a missense DCLRE1C variant in a later genetic analysis, and the association was replicated in an independent cohort. The classifier was reported to diagnose cytomegalovirus status with high specificity and sensitivity in both the original cohort and the validation cohort. The 87-base-pair reads could not distinguish some IMGT-functional V segments, including TRBV6-2 and TRBV6-3, so those segments were excluded. At a false discovery rate of 0.05, a later analysis linked roughly 17,000 TCR beta sequences to specific HLA alleles. Most TCR sequences were observed very rarely across donors, whereas some public TCRs were present in many individuals. According to a later analysis, parvovirus B19, influenza, CMV and Epstein-Barr virus appeared linked to several top co-occurrence clusters. Correlated functional status among segregating V segments might reflect linkage disequilibrium, but an unknown experimental factor could not be ruled out. A cluster of highly shared sequence variants was judged likely to represent a technical artifact of the sequencing pipeline. A few of the identified cytomegalovirus-associated TCR beta chains were confirmed in vitro to be specific for cytomegalovirus antigens. In a later analysis, HLA-associated TCR beta chains showed more clonal expansion and lower generation probabilities than non-associated chains that were equally common. When HLA alleles, especially DR and DQ, strongly co-occurred, TCR associations were difficult to assign to individual alleles. Only TCR beta chains were sequenced in this cohort, and the absence of alpha or paired-chain data limited detectable features. It was suggested by the authors that the approach could potentially be generalized to other disease states and immunological phenotypes. Immune exposure information for the cohort was limited to CMV serostatus. HLA typing was unavailable for some donors at each locus, so association tests used only the typed subset. A further reported finding was that TCR beta sequences accurately predicted the HLA-A and HLA-B alleles for most subjects in the first cohort. In a later analysis, TCR association rates were found to vary across HLA loci, with the most associated TCRs seen for DRB1 alleles and the fewest for HLA-C alleles. In an earlier analysis of a few hundred of the donors, most TCR beta V segments were observed in productive rearrangements about 87% or about 30% of the time, broadly matching IMGT annotations. Sequencing depth was assumed to be roughly uniform across donors in the presence/absence analyses, though that assumption may not hold. In a later genetic analysis, fewer N-insertions in productive TCRs were reported among donors in an Asian-associated ancestry cluster than the roughly 700-donor mean.

Preparation of the library involved the immunoSEQ multiplex PCR assay. For the multiplex PCR, a mixture combining 60 forward primers for TCR Vbeta segments and 13 reverse primers for TCR Jbeta segments was used. The CDR3 region of rearranged TCR beta genes was amplified from genomic DNA with a multiplex PCR assay. The Illumina HiSeq System was used to sequence the amplified TCR beta libraries as 87-base-pair reads. The original methods were these. A later analysis counted tens of millions of unique TCR beta chains across the 666 repertoires, and 9.5 million to 11 million of these chains were shared by at least two donors. To remove PCR and sequencing errors, raw reads were error-corrected and collapsed into unique sequences using a nearest-neighbor algorithm that merged closely related sequences. CDR3 sequences were aligned to IMGT reference sequences to assign V, D and J gene segments. For a sequence to be retained, a match of at least six nucleotides was required to both a V gene segment and a J gene segment. Rearrangements were called productive when the CDR3 lacked stop codons and stayed in frame with V and J; all others were non-productive. Following IMGT convention, CDR3 was defined as the stretch from the second conserved V-encoded cysteine up to the conserved J-encoded phenylalanine. In an earlier analysis of 550 to 650 of the donors, sequences lacking an unambiguous match to a single V gene segment were excluded. An earlier analysis of under 750 of the donors called V segments functional above 56.7% productive rearrangements and segregating when the between-donor standard deviation exceeded 5%. A statistical classification framework was built for diagnosing cytomegalovirus status from the catalog of TCR beta chain sequences. In a later analysis, V and J genes were assigned by comparing TCR nucleotide sequences against IMGT/GENE-DB human TR gene sequences. In a later analysis, CDR3 sequences and most-parsimonious VDJ recombination scenarios were assigned using the TCRdist pipeline. In a later analysis, each TCR beta chain was defined by its CDR3 amino acid sequence together with its V-gene family, and reads lacking a unique V-gene family were excluded. In a later analysis, 450 to 600 highly shared, low-generation-probability nucleotide sequences were removed to address suspected cross-contamination and a sequencing artifact. In a later analysis, a clonal expansion index for each public chain was calculated from normalized within-repertoire ranks of inferred template counts. In a later analysis, generation probabilities were computed using a VDJ recombination model fitted to out-of-frame rearrangements, and the results were checked against IGoR. In a later analysis, hypergeometric tests were used to score TCR-TCR, TCR-HLA and TCR-CMV co-occurrence, with a repertoire-size bias correction applied to TCR pairs. To estimate false discovery rates, a later analysis permuted the HLA or CMV assignments 20 times. In a later analysis, co-occurring TCRs were grouped using DBSCAN, and TCRdist sequence similarity was added for clustering within HLA-allele-positive subsets. For co-occurrence clustering, repertoires with fewer than 30,000 or more than 120,000 public chains were excluded, along with roughly five repertoires with anomalous nucleotide sharing. TCRdb took this table from immuneACCESS and kept in-frame rearrangements with V and J called. Such tables lack part of the clones; where checked against another copy, unresolved V genes explain under half of the gap, and the rest is unexplained. V, J and clone size are those of that table, while D and trimming were read from the DNA. This sample lists about 130,000 clones; 80% were detected once. The biggest ten clones account for about 4% of the sample.

As concerns this clone: The clone's antigen remains unknown. It has no much larger one-base neighbor in the sample; base qualities were not kept.

The cohort was made up of 666 healthy bone marrow donors. At the time of sampling, every cohort member was nominally healthy, though immune exposures that went unrecorded were likely present. The donor was CMV seronegative and belonged to the group of 352 seronegative cohort members. A peripheral blood sample was collected from each donor, and TCR beta sequencing was performed on peripheral blood mononuclear cells. Genomic DNA was extracted from the blood cell samples with the Qiagen DNeasy Blood Extraction Kit. The CDR3 runs 14 amino acids, cysteine and phenylalanine included. The DNA shown is the 42-base CDR3, in frame from base 1. CDR1 and CDR2 are drawn from the germline V gene: SGHNT, YENEEA. Trimming leaves V shorter by 5 bases and J shorter by 3 bases, with the junction holding 5 bases beyond the gene matches.

This clonotype was sampled from a woman aged 40 to 50 in good health and CMV-seronegative. The sequence links TRBV11-3 to TRBJ2-3, and 7 bases in between align with TRBD2. The sequenced sample was PBMCs. The CDR3 corresponds to CASSQGLMTDTQYF. The sequenced DNA is TGTGCCAGCAGCCAGGGACTAATGACAGATACGCAGTATTTT. The full variable domain, completed from the reference TRBV11-3 and TRBJ2-3 proteins outside the CDR3, reads EAGVVQSPRYKIIEKKQPVAFWCNPISGHNTLYWYLQNLGQGPELLIRYENEEAVDDSQLPKDRFSAERLKGVDSTLKIQPAELGDSAVYLCASSQGLMTDTQYFGPGTRLTVL.